This entry lists 24 T cell receptor beta chains sequenced from one sample in a study of glioma-infiltrating T cells after dendritic cell vaccination. TCRdb's table, derived via immunoSEQ multiplex PCR, lists solely in-frame clones and lacks some. The table has about 92,000 clones, approximately 90% seen once. Specimen: blood, collected before dendritic cell vaccination. The receptors come from a human donor with glioblastoma.

In this sample, this clone turned up a few times. The gene calls are TRBV7-9 and TRBJ1-1; 8 positions match TRBD1. Losses at the gene ends were 3 bases for V and 5 bases for J; bases not matched to a gene: 14. CDR1 SEHNR and CDR2 FQNEAQ come from the germline V gene (reference sequence). The CDR3 is made up of 17 amino acids. CDR3 region: CASSFTGGITMVTEAFF. The CDR3 DNA is TGTGCCAGCAGCTTCACAGGGGGTATTACAATGGTTACTGAAGCTTTCTTT.

This clone was detected once. The rearrangement links TRBV9 to TRBJ2-2; possible D gene TRBD1, 6 bases. The CDR3 loop spans 14 amino acids. V lost 3 bases, J lost 4 bases, and 10 bases lay in between. The germline V gene encodes CDR1 SGDLS and CDR2 YYNGEE. The CDR3 loop reads CASSAHRATGELFF. The CDR3 DNA reads as TGTGCCAGCAGCGCCCACAGGGCCACCGGGGAGCTGTTTTTT.

The V gene is TRBV7-2, the J gene TRBJ1-2; TRBD1 aligns across 8 bases. The V segment lost 4 bases and the J segment 6 bases; nucleotides outside the gene matches: 7. Per the germline V gene, CDR1 is SGHTA and CDR2 is FQGNSA. The CDR3 runs 14 residues. The CDR3 reads CASSWSGTGNGYTF. In DNA, the CDR3 is TGTGCCAGCAGCTGGTCCGGGACAGGCAATGGCTACACCTTC.

The chain links TRBV6-4 to TRBJ2-2, with 10 bases aligning to TRBD2. The V segment lost 6 bases and the J segment 0 bases; nucleotides outside the gene matches: 1. CDR1 MRHNA and CDR2 SNTAGT come from the germline V gene. The CDR3 consists of 15 residues. DNA of the CDR3: TGTGCCAGCAGAGCGGGAGGGTCGAACACCGGGGAGCTGTTTTTT. This sequence encodes CASRAGGSNTGELFF.

In DNA form, the CDR3 reads TGCGCCAGCTCCCTGGGGGGGACAGGGCAGGAGACCCAGTACTTC. It encodes CASSLGGTGQETQYF. The genes are TRBV5-1 and TRBJ2-5, with 9 bases matching TRBD1. The trim removed 7 bases at V and 5 bases at J, leaving 12 bases unmatched. Germline-derived CDR1 and CDR2 are SGHRS and YFSETQ. This CDR3 spans 15 amino acids.

This clone has just one count. The chain carries TRBV27 and TRBJ2-5; TRBD2 aligns across 14 bases. Germline trimming cut 7 bases from V and 5 bases from J; bases unmatched to any gene: 12. The CDR3 consists of 17 residues. Germline V gives CDR1 MNHEY, CDR2 SMNVEV (reference sequence). In DNA form, the CDR3 reads TGTGCCAGCACCCCAAGGAAGGGACTAGCGGGAGAGGAGACCCAGTACTTC. Protein sequence: CASTPRKGLAGEETQYF.

The J gene is TRBJ1-5, the V gene TRBV6-5; the match to TRBD1 covers 8 bases. The length of the CDR3 is 14 residues. Germline values: CDR1 MNHEY, CDR2 SVGAGI. Germline trimming cut 4 bases from V and 2 bases from J; bases unmatched to any gene: 1. This chain's CDR3 is CASSSTGGNQPQHF. The CDR3 DNA follows: TGTGCCAGCAGTTCGACAGGGGGCAATCAGCCCCAGCATTTT.

This clone was detected once. This chain connects TRBV28 to TRBJ2-3; TRBD2 matches at 7 bases. The length of the CDR3 is 16 residues. Trimming took 7 bases from V and 2 from J; bases not matched to a gene: 12. CDR1 and CDR2 (germline): MDHEN, SYDVKM. The CDR3, as DNA: TGTGCCAGCACCCCTAGCGAGCGGGGATACACAGATACGCAGTATTTT. Translating gives CASTPSERGYTDTQYF.

The rearrangement links TRBV19 to TRBJ2-2, with TRBD1 identical over 9 bases. Trimming took 6 bases from V and 8 from J; bases not matched to a gene: 10. CDR3 length equals 15 residues. The germline gives CDR1 LNHDA, CDR2 SQIVND (reference sequence). The CDR3 DNA reads TGTGCCAGTAGGATCTCGGGACAGGGAGGTGGGGAGCTGTTTTTT. Translated, it gives CASRISGQGGGELFF.

V and J are TRBV6-6 and TRBJ1-2; D gene uncertain. Germline-derived CDR1 and CDR2 are MNHNY and SVGAGI (reference sequence). The CDR3 covers 14 residues. V was trimmed by 0 bases and J by 6 bases, leaving 11 bases between them. The CDR3 sequence: CASSYSSGSDGYTF. In DNA form, the CDR3 reads TGTGCCAGCAGTTACTCGAGCGGAAGTGATGGCTACACCTTC.

The chain joins TRBV21-1 to TRBJ2-3; TRBD1, the table's D call, was not compared with the DNA. TRBV21-1 is a documented pseudogene. CDR3 length equals 20 residues. This CDR3 is CASSRPGLRLRGSSTDTQYF. For the CDR3, the DNA is TGTGCCAGCAGCAGACCCGGGCTGAGGCTTAGGGGGAGCAGCACAGATACGCAGTATTTT.

The V gene is TRBV4-3, the J gene TRBJ2-3; 9 nucleotides agree with TRBD2. The V gene's germline CDR1 is LGHNA and CDR2 YSLEER. The CDR3 has 17 residues. The trim removed 1 base at V and 8 bases at J, leaving 13 bases unmatched. CDR3: CASSQGSGLAWTGTQYF. The CDR3 nucleotides are TGCGCCAGCAGCCAAGGAAGTGGACTAGCGTGGACCGGTACGCAGTATTTT.

The CDR3 DNA reads as TGTGCCAGCAGCTTTATCGACAGGGAAAAGACCCAGTACTTC. It specifies CASSFIDREKTQYF. The chain uses TRBV5-6 and TRBJ2-5; 7 bases match TRBD1. Trimming cost V 2 bases and J 6 bases; bases outside gene matches: 7. The CDR3 extends over 14 amino acids. In germline, CDR1 is SGHDT, CDR2 YYEEEE.

This clone was detected once. This rearrangement joins TRBV5-1 to TRBJ1-5, with a weak D call TRBD1 (5 bases). Trimming cost V 4 bases and J 6 bases, with 14 bases left between them. The CDR3 length is 14 residues. Germline V gives CDR1 SGHRS, CDR2 YFSETQ. The CDR3 sequence is CASSPGGGIQPQHF. CDR3 sequence (DNA): TGCGCCAGCAGCCCCGGGGGGGGAATTCAGCCCCAGCATTTT. Full variable domain (outside the CDR3, taken from reference TRBV5-1 and TRBJ1-5): KAGVTQTPRYLIKTRGQQVTLSCSPISGHRSVSWYQQTPGQGLQFLFEYFSETQRNKGNFPGRFSGRQFSNSRSEMNVSTLELGDSALYLCASSPGGGIQPQHFGDGTRLSIL.

The V and J genes are TRBV7-6 and TRBJ2-1, with D possibly TRBD1 on 6 matching bases. The CDR3 has 17 amino acids. Germline CDR1 and CDR2: SGHVS and FNYEAQ. Deletions cut 0 bases from V and 6 bases from J, with 18 bases between. CDR3 loop: CASSLAILGTWGNEQFF. The CDR3 DNA is TGTGCCAGCAGCTTAGCGATATTGGGGACATGGGGCAATGAGCAGTTCTTC.

This chain joins TRBV2 and TRBJ1-2; TRBD1 aligns across 8 bases. Germline values: CDR1 SNHLY, CDR2 FYNNEI. The CDR3 consists of 14 residues. Trimming took 3 bases from V and 7 from J; bases not matched to a gene: 7. CDR3 coding DNA: TGTGCCAGCAGTGACGGCAGGGGGCGACGTGGCTACACCTTC. Translating gives CASSDGRGRRGYTF.

This clone appeared a few times. The CDR3 protein is CASSSTEGNTIYF. DNA for the CDR3: TGTGCCAGCAGCTCAACAGAAGGAAACACCATATATTTT. The chain has TRBV7-2 and TRBJ1-3, with D hard to call. V was trimmed by 4 bases and J by 4 bases, leaving 8 bases between them. The CDR3 is made up of 13 amino acids. Germline V gives CDR1 SGHTA, CDR2 FQGNSA.

This clone was detected once. The chain links TRBV28 to TRBJ1-5; D may be TRBD1 (5 bases). The V gene's germline CDR1 is MDHEN and CDR2 SYDVKM. V was clipped by 6 bases and J by 2 bases, with 11 bases between them. The CDR3 spans 14 residues. CDR3 protein: CASSGRVGNQPQHF. CDR3 nucleotides: TGTGCCAGCAGCGGCAGGGTTGGCAATCAGCCCCAGCATTTT.

The chain links TRBV11-2 to TRBJ1-2; D might be TRBD1 (5 bases). Germline-derived CDR1 and CDR2 are SGHAT and FQNNGV. Trimming cost V 5 bases and J 5 bases, with 15 bases left between them. This CDR3 contains 14 residues. The CDR3 sequence: CASSRGWGGYGYTF. DNA of the CDR3: TGTGCCAGCAGCCGCGGGTGGGGGGGATATGGCTACACCTTC.

V gene TRBV4-3 combines with J gene TRBJ1-5, with D maybe TRBD1 (5 bases). Germline CDR1 LGHNA, CDR2 YSLEER. V was cut by 0 bases and J by 6 bases, with 9 bases left in between. The CDR3 has 14 amino acids. The CDR3 nucleotides are TGCGCCAGCAGCCAAGAAAGGGGCATTCAGCCCCAGCATTTT. This translates into CASSQERGIQPQHF.

The gene calls are TRBV2 and TRBJ2-5, with no clear D. This CDR3 is 11 amino acids long. Germline CDR1 reads SNHLY; CDR2 reads FYNNEI. V was cut by 6 bases and J by 4 bases, with 6 bases left in between. For the CDR3, the DNA is TGTGCCAGCAGCCCAATAGAGACCCAGTACTTC. It is translated as CASSPIETQYF.

This chain connects TRBV14 to TRBJ1-2; 11 bases match TRBD1. The CDR3 has 15 residues. V gave up 1 base and J gave up 2 bases; unmatched junction bases: 0. Germline V gene lookup returns CDR1 SGHDN and CDR2 FVKESK. CDR3 loop: CASSQGTGGNYGYTF. The CDR3 DNA reads as TGTGCCAGCAGCCAAGGGACAGGGGGCAACTATGGCTACACCTTC.

The chain couples TRBV7-2 to TRBJ2-7, with TRBD2 matching over 7 bases. Unmatched junction bases numbered 7, after V lost 8 bases and J lost 3 bases. This CDR3 has 13 amino acids. Per germline, CDR1 SGHTA and CDR2 FQGNSA. CDR3 sequence: CASGYSSGYEQYF. The CDR3 DNA sequence: TGTGCCAGCGGCTACTCTAGCGGCTACGAGCAGTACTTC.

The genes are TRBV11-2 and TRBJ1-5, with D possibly being TRBD1 (5 bases). V lost 0 bases to trimming and J lost 4 bases, with 10 bases between them. CDR3 length equals 15 residues. The V gene's germline CDR1 is SGHAT and CDR2 FQNNGV. The CDR3 DNA sequence: TGTGCCAGCAGCTTAGATTCAGGGTCAAATCAGCCCCAGCATTTT. Residues: CASSLDSGSNQPQHF.